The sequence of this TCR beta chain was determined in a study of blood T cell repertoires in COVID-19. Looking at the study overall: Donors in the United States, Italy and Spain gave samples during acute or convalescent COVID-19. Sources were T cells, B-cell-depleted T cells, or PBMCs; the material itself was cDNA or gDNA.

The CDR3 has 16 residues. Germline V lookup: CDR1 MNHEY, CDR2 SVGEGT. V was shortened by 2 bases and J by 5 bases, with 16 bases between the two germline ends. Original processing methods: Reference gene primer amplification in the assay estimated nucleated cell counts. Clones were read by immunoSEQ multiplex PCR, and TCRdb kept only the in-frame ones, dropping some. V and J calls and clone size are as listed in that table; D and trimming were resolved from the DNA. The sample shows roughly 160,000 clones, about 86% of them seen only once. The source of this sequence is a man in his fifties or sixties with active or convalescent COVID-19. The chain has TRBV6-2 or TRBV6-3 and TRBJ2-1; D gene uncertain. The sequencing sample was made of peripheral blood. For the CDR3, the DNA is TGTGCCAGCAGTTACATAGATCAGAGGATCCACAATGAGCAGTTCTTC. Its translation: CASSYIDQRIHNEQFF.